Listed below are T cell receptor beta chains from one sample, sequenced in a study of OX40 agonist ivuxolimab in advanced cancers. Sequencing was performed with immunoSEQ multiplex PCR; in TCRdb, only in-frame clones are kept and a portion is missing. This table holds tens of thousands of clones, 75% to 85% found once. The material sequenced was CD4+ or CD8+ T cells sorted from blood, taken in a trial of the OX40 agonist ivuxolimab. The receptor source for this set is an adult with an advanced solid tumor such as melanoma, head and neck, liver or kidney cancer. CDR3s include the opening cysteine and the closing phenylalanine or tryptophan. Each record gives: D gene, J gene, clone size, V gene, CDR3 DNA, CDR3 protein. The D gene is left open where the match is weak. Size is stated for part of the rows, as once, few or many counts, or as a class when the clone is expanded.

TRBD2	TRBJ2-7	medium-sized	TRBV11-2	TGTGCCAGCAAGAGGACTAGCGGTATTGGGGAGCAGTACTTC	CASKRTSGIGEQYF
NA	TRBJ2-7	NA	TRBV9	TGTGCCAGCAGCGTAGCGGGTTCGTTTTCCTACGAGCAGTACTTC	CASSVAGSFSYEQYF
TRBD1	TRBJ2-4	NA	TRBV7-2	TGTGCCAGCAGCTTAGCTGGGACAGGGGGTCAAAACATTCAGTACTTC	CASSLAGTGGQNIQYF
TRBD1	TRBJ2-2	NA	TRBV7-9	TGTGCCAGCAGCTTAGGGACAGGATCCAACACCGGGGAGCTGTTTTTT	CASSLGTGSNTGELFF
NA	TRBJ2-5	NA	TRBV28	TGTGCCAGCAGTGACAGCTACCGAGAGACCCAGTACTTC	CASSDSYRETQYF
NA	TRBJ1-2	NA	TRBV7-9	TGTGCCAGCAGCTTAGTTCTGGGGGACTATGGCTACACCTTC	CASSLVLGDYGYTF
TRBD2	TRBJ2-3	NA	TRBV11-2	TGTGCCAGCAGACCAAGTTTTAGCGGGGGGGCCGTTGGCACAGATACGCAGTATTTT	CASRPSFSGGAVGTDTQYF
NA	TRBJ1-1	NA	TRBV6-5	TGTGCCAGCAGTTACTCGACTGAAGCTTTCTTT	CASSYSTEAFF
TRBD2	TRBJ2-1	NA	TRBV7-7	TGTGCCAGCAGCGAGGGACTAGCGGGTATAAATGAGCAGTTCTTC	CASSEGLAGINEQFF
NA	TRBJ2-3	NA	TRBV19	TGTGCCACCATCAGTGGAGATACGCAGTATTTT	CATISGDTQYF
TRBD2	TRBJ2-3	NA	TRBV4-1	TGCGCCAGCAGCCAAGACTGGGGGGGGAGCACAGATACGCAGTATTTT	CASSQDWGGSTDTQYF
NA	TRBJ1-6	few	TRBV6-1	TGTGCCAGCAGTGAACAGCCGGCGACCGGTTCACCCCTCCACTTT	CASSEQPATGSPLHF
TRBD2	TRBJ2-1	NA	TRBV7-6	TGTGCCAGCAGCTTAGCCCCGGGGGGGCCGAATGAGCAGTTCTTC	CASSLAPGGPNEQFF
NA	TRBJ2-5	NA	TRBV6-6	TGTGCCAGCAGTTACACGGTTCAAGAGACCCAGTACTTC	CASSYTVQETQYF
TRBD1	TRBJ1-6	NA	TRBV5-3	TGTGCCAGCAGGATGACAGGGGGCAATTCACCCCTCCACTTT	CASRMTGGNSPLHF
TRBD2	TRBJ2-1	NA	TRBV11-2	TGTGCCAGCAGCTTAGATCCCGGGACTAGGGGTAAAAATGAGCAGTTCTTC	CASSLDPGTRGKNEQFF
NA	TRBJ1-1	NA	TRBV9	TGTGCCAGCAGCATACGGGCACAAAACACTGAAGCTTTCTTT	CASSIRAQNTEAFF
NA	TRBJ1-2	NA	TRBV29-1	TGCAGCGTTTCCAGGGACTATGGCTACACCTTC	CSVSRDYGYTF
NA	TRBJ1-5	NA	TRBV21-1	TGTGCCAGCTGTCCTCCGGGGACGTATCAGCCCCAGCATTTT	CASCPPGTYQPQHF
NA	TRBJ2-1	NA	TRBV28	TGTGCCAGCAGTTCCTCCCCATCGGCAGGGTGGGATGAGCAGTTCTTC	CASSSSPSAGWDEQFF
NA	TRBJ2-5	NA	TRBV6-5	TGTGCCACTCGCCCAGGGTCCCAAGAGACCCAGTACTTC	CATRPGSQETQYF
NA	TRBJ1-5	NA	TRBV15	TGTGCCACCAGCAGAGGGGACGGCGGGCCCCAGCATTTT	CATSRGDGGPQHF
NA	TRBJ1-1	NA	TRBV18	TGTGCCAGCTCACCACCCATTAAGAACACTGAAGCTTTCTTT	CASSPPIKNTEAFF
NA	TRBJ2-6	NA	TRBV30	TGTGCCTGGAGTGAAGGGCTAAGCTCTGGGGCCAACGTCCTGACTTTC	CAWSEGLSSGANVLTF
TRBD1	TRBJ1-2	NA	TRBV5-8	TGTGCCAGCAGCTCCGGGACAGTCTATGGCTACACCTTC	CASSSGTVYGYTF
TRBD1	TRBJ1-5	NA	TRBV2	TGTGCCAGCAGTGGGGACAGGGGTGATGTTCAGCCCCAGCATTTT	CASSGDRGDVQPQHF
NA	TRBJ1-1	NA	TRBV18	TGTGCCAGCTCATCAGGGGAGAACACTGAAGCTTTCTTT	CASSSGENTEAFF
NA	TRBJ1-5	NA	TRBV19	TGTGCCAGTAGTTCCCCGGGGCAGGGGCTTTATAGCAATCAGCCCCAGCATTTT	CASSSPGQGLYSNQPQHF
NA	TRBJ1-2	NA	TRBV29-1	TGCAGCGTTGAAGACCTCGGGGGGGCCTATGGCTACACCTTC	CSVEDLGGAYGYTF
NA	TRBJ2-7	NA	TRBV6-1	TGTGCCAGCAGTGGGACAGCGACCTACGAGCAGTACTTC	CASSGTATYEQYF
TRBD1	TRBJ2-7	once	TRBV7-2	TGTGCCAGCAGCTTACCCCGGGACAGGGGCGTCCGTACTGGCTACGAGCAGTACTTC	CASSLPRDRGVRTGYEQYF
NA	TRBJ2-1	NA	TRBV5-1	TGCGCCAGCAGCTTGTCGGGGAGCTCCTACAATGAGCAGTTCTTC	CASSLSGSSYNEQFF
NA	TRBJ2-3	NA	TRBV30	TGTGCCTTAACCCTAGGGGGCCTAGCGGTCCCCACAGATACGCAGTATTTT	CALTLGGLAVPTDTQYF
TRBD2	TRBJ2-2	NA	TRBV7-6	TGTGCCAGCAGCTTCGGAGCGGGAGGGCCGGGCACCGGGGAGCTGTTTTTT	CASSFGAGGPGTGELFF
NA	TRBJ2-3	NA	TRBV5-8	TGTGCCAGCAGCTTGGCCCTGTCAGGACCCTCAGATACGCAGTATTTT	CASSLALSGPSDTQYF
NA	TRBJ2-3	NA	TRBV6-5	TGTGCCAGCAGTTACTCCAGATCAGATACGCAGTATTTT	CASSYSRSDTQYF
TRBD2	TRBJ2-7	NA	TRBV6-1	TGTGCCAGCAGTGAAGCGATGGGACTAGCGGGGTTCGAGCAGTACTTC	CASSEAMGLAGFEQYF
NA	TRBJ1-1	few	TRBV29-1	TGCAGCTCTGGGGCAGACCGAGCTTTCTTT	CSSGADRAFF
NA	TRBJ1-2	NA	TRBV11-2	TGTGCCAGCCTGAGTCTAAAATTGAATGGCTACACCTTC	CASLSLKLNGYTF
NA	TRBJ2-6	NA	TRBV5-2	TGTGCCAGCAACGGTCGTACACAAAGTCGGGCCAACGTCCTGACTTTC	CASNGRTQSRANVLTF